Following are 7 T cell receptor beta chains from one sample sequenced in a study of T cell clonotyping in hematopoietic cell transplantation. Sequenced by immunoSEQ multiplex PCR; TCRdb stores in-frame clones only, minus some. The sample consists of about 43,000 clones, around 85% of them appearing once. Indicated time point: recipient sample about 28 days before transplant, after cytoreduction. The sequencing used peripheral blood mononuclear cells, collected before stem cell transplant. All receptors come from a man aged 55 to 70 with acute myeloid leukemia. Some clones in this sample may be carry-over from other donors' samples.

V usage is TRBV11-2 and J usage is TRBJ2-3; 7 bases are shared with TRBD1. The CDR3 spans 12 residues. Unmatched junction bases numbered 1, after V lost 8 bases and J lost 2 bases. Germline V gene sequence: CDR1 SGHAT, CDR2 FQNNGV. In DNA, the CDR3 is TGTGCCAGCGGGACAGCCACAGATACGCAGTATTTT. As protein: CASGTATDTQYF. Full variable domain (remainder filled in from reference TRBV11-2 and TRBJ2-3): EAGVAQSPRYKIIEKRQSVAFWCNPISGHATLYWYQQILGQGPKLLIQFQNNGVVDDSQLPKDRFSAERLKGVDSTLKIQPAKLEDSAVYLCASGTATDTQYFGPGTRLTVL.

This chain connects TRBV5-6 to TRBJ2-7, with D tentatively TRBD1 or TRBD2 (5 bases each). CDR1 is SGHDT and CDR2 is YYEEEE in the germline V gene. This CDR3 has 13 amino acids. Trimming stripped 0 bases from V and 4 bases from J, with 8 bases between. The CDR3 sequence is CASSLAGLYEQYF. The CDR3 nucleotides are TGTGCCAGCAGCTTGGCGGGGCTATACGAGCAGTACTTC.

The J gene is TRBJ1-5, the V gene TRBV4-3; D gene ambiguous. V was cut by 5 bases and J by 0 bases, with 11 bases left in between. Germline CDR1 LGHNA, CDR2 YSLEER. This CDR3 is built from 15 residues. CDR3 in DNA: TGCGCCAGCAGCAGGGCCCTTAATAGCAATCAGCCCCAGCATTTT. As protein: CASSRALNSNQPQHF.

The J gene is TRBJ1-1, the V gene TRBV7-2; D possibly corresponds to TRBD1 (6 bases). Trimming removed 10 bases at V and 1 base at J, with 16 bases between. There are 14 residues in the CDR3. Germline V lookup: CDR1 SGHTA, CDR2 FQGNSA. The CDR3 loop is CATALGGTNTEAFF. The CDR3 DNA reads TGTGCCACCGCCCTCGGGGGCACGAACACTGAAGCTTTCTTT.

This clone was detected once. This chain connects TRBV5-8 to TRBJ1-4, with D possibly matching TRBD1 (6 bases). The CDR3 sequence is 15 residues long. Germline-derived CDR1 and CDR2 are SGHTS and YDEGEE. Trimming shortened V by 4 bases and J by 5 bases, and 15 bases separated the two germline ends. In DNA, the CDR3 is TGTGCCAGCAGCCCGGCCCACCAGGGGAATGAAAAACTGTTTTTT. It specifies CASSPAHQGNEKLFF.

Here the CDR3 DNA reads TGTGCCAGCAGCGGGGCGGGGAGCTCCTATAATTCACCCCTCCACTTT. This sequence encodes CASSGAGSSYNSPLHF. The V and J genes are TRBV5-6 and TRBJ1-6; weak D call: TRBD1 (5 bases). This CDR3 is 16 amino acids long. Germline V lookup: CDR1 SGHDT, CDR2 YYEEEE. Trimming took off 4 bases at V and 0 bases at J, with 11 bases between the two ends.

This chain links TRBV29-1 with TRBJ2-7, with 10 bases matching TRBD1. Germline V gene lookup returns CDR1 SQVTM and CDR2 ANQGSEA. V shed 8 bases and J 3 bases; nucleotides not matched to a gene: 7. The CDR3 extends over 13 amino acids. In DNA form, the CDR3 reads TGCAGCACCCGGACAGGGGGGGGCTACGAGCAGTACTTC. It specifies CSTRTGGGYEQYF.